The 28 T cell receptor beta chains below come from one sample, sequenced in a study of cytotoxic CD8 clonotypes in ibrutinib-treated CLL. Sequencing used immunoSEQ multiplex PCR; TCRdb keeps in-frame clones, though not all of them. This sample has fewer than 200,000 clones, with approximately 84% found just once. Sequences were derived from PBMCs, sampled after 24 months of ibrutinib treatment. The source is a human donor with chronic lymphocytic leukemia.

This clone came up once. The chain recombines TRBV5-1 with TRBJ1-2; TRBD1 matches 10 bases. The CDR3 is 14 amino acids. In germline, CDR1 is SGHRS, CDR2 YFSETQ. J was trimmed by 9 bases and V by 3 bases; bases with no gene match: 8. CDR3 residues: CASSSIDRGQSYTF. The CDR3 DNA sequence: TGCGCCAGCAGCTCCATTGACAGGGGGCAGAGCTACACCTTC.

The V and J genes are TRBV5-1 and TRBJ2-3, with TRBD1 matching over 10 bases. CDR1 and CDR2 from the germline V gene are SGHRS and YFSETQ. The V and J ends lost 2 bases and 3 bases, in that order; junction bases with no gene match: 3. CDR3 length: 15 residues. The CDR3 spells CASSLGTGETDTQYF. In DNA, the CDR3 is TGCGCCAGCAGCTTAGGGACAGGGGAAACAGATACGCAGTATTTT. Based on the CDR3 plus reference TRBV5-1 and TRBJ2-3, the full variable domain is KAGVTQTPRYLIKTRGQQVTLSCSPISGHRSVSWYQQTPGQGLQFLFEYFSETQRNKGNFPGRFSGRQFSNSRSEMNVSTLELGDSALYLCASSLGTGETDTQYFGPGTRLTVL.

By frequency in the sample, this clone is medium-sized. This chain connects TRBV7-6 to TRBJ1-2; no clear D. The CDR3 contains 14 residues. With 5 bases removed from V and 0 bases from J, the gap between germline ends came to 10 bases. CDR1 and CDR2 from the germline V gene are SGHVS and FNYEAQ. Here the CDR3 reads CASSPAGANYGYTF. In nucleotides, the CDR3 is TGTGCCAGCAGCCCCGCGGGAGCTAACTATGGCTACACCTTC.

The chain recombines TRBV7-9 with TRBJ1-4; D is ambiguous. With 2 bases removed from V and 13 bases from J, the gap between germline ends came to 11 bases. The CDR3 totals 12 residues. The germline CDR1 and CDR2 sequences are SEHNR and FQNEAQ (reference sequence). This CDR3 reads CASSLSNRGLFF. CDR3 bases: TGTGCCAGCAGCTTAAGCAACAGAGGACTGTTTTTT.

The chain uses TRBV5-1 and TRBJ2-3, with 8 bases fitting TRBD2. Germline CDR1 and CDR2: SGHRS and YFSETQ. The CDR3 loop spans 16 amino acids. V shed 3 bases, J shed 1 base, and the junction held 7 bases outside the gene matches. CDR3 DNA: TGCGCCAGCAGCTCCCTCGGGGGGGCTGGCACAGATACGCAGTATTTT. Its translation: CASSSLGGAGTDTQYF. Together with reference TRBV5-1 and TRBJ2-3, the CDR3 gives the full variable domain: KAGVTQTPRYLIKTRGQQVTLSCSPISGHRSVSWYQQTPGQGLQFLFEYFSETQRNKGNFPGRFSGRQFSNSRSEMNVSTLELGDSALYLCASSSLGGAGTDTQYFGPGTRLTVL.

J is TRBJ1-1 and V is TRBV7-2; possibly TRBD1 for D (6 bases). This CDR3 contains 15 residues. The V gene lost 5 bases and the J gene lost 1 base, with 14 bases spanning the gap. Germline CDR1 SGHTA, CDR2 FQGNSA. For the CDR3, the DNA is TGTGCCAGCAGCCTCACAGGGTCGAGGAACACTGAAGCTTTCTTT. Its translation: CASSLTGSRNTEAFF.

The rearrangement joins TRBV9 to TRBJ1-4; TRBD1 matches 8 bases. V shed 3 bases, J shed 7 bases, and the junction held 8 bases outside the gene matches. The germline CDR1 and CDR2 sequences are SGDLS and YYNGEE. This CDR3 has 15 amino acids. CDR3 region: CASSGTGLGAEKLFF. CDR3 sequence (DNA): TGTGCCAGCAGCGGGACAGGGCTGGGGGCTGAAAAACTGTTTTTT.

The V and J genes are TRBV30 and TRBJ1-1; D remains unclear. CDR3 length equals 13 residues. Trimming removed 1 base at V and 6 bases at J, with 12 bases between. CDR1 is GTSNPN and CDR2 is SVGIG in the germline V gene (reference sequence). CDR3 residues: CAWSAPSQAEAFF. Written as DNA, the CDR3 is TGTGCCTGGAGTGCCCCCAGTCAGGCTGAAGCTTTCTTT.

The chain combines TRBV7-2 with TRBJ2-4; TRBD2 matches at 11 bases. The ends lost 5 bases at V and 4 bases at J; junction bases unmatched: 7. This CDR3 comprises 16 residues. Germline lookup yields CDR1 SGHTA and CDR2 FQGNSA. The CDR3 sequence is CASSLRSGRGKNIQYF. CDR3 in DNA: TGTGCCAGCAGCCTCCGTAGCGGGAGGGGGAAAAACATTCAGTACTTC.

This clone was counted a few times. The chain carries TRBV9 and TRBJ1-5, with D unclear. V dropped 5 bases and J dropped 4 bases, with 19 bases sitting between them. The CDR3 consists of 16 residues. Germline loops: CDR1 SGDLS, CDR2 YYNGEE. The CDR3: CASSAFGDSRNQPQHF. The CDR3 bases are TGTGCCAGCAGTGCGTTTGGGGATTCGAGAAATCAGCCCCAGCATTTT.

This chain links TRBV11-2 with TRBJ2-1; D not certain. Germline V CDR1 and CDR2: SGHAT, FQNNGV. The V gene lost 4 bases and the J gene lost 0 bases, with 13 bases spanning the gap. This CDR3 has 16 residues. This chain's CDR3 is CASSSLASSSYNEQFF. CDR3 sequence (DNA): TGTGCCAGCAGCTCGCTGGCATCGAGCTCCTACAATGAGCAGTTCTTC.

This chain links TRBV7-2 with TRBJ2-7, with no clear D. Germline-derived CDR1 and CDR2 are SGHTA and FQGNSA. This CDR3 is 13 amino acids long. V was cut by 6 bases and J by 2 bases, with 11 bases left in between. The CDR3 loop is CASSRSAAYEQYF. The CDR3 nucleotides read TGTGCCAGCAGTAGGAGCGCTGCCTACGAGCAGTACTTC.

CDR3 nucleotides: TGTGCCAGCAGCCAAGATATACAGGGATTTAATGAAAAACTGTTTTTT. As protein: CASSQDIQGFNEKLFF. The genes are TRBV4-2 and TRBJ1-4; maybe TRBD1 (6 bases). The germline V gene has CDR1 LGHNA and CDR2 YNFKEQ. The V end was cut by 0 bases, the J end by 4 bases, with 12 bases between. The CDR3 totals 16 residues.

About this clone: The same CDR3 is also encoded by other DNA sequences in this sample. The chain uses TRBV6-5 and TRBJ1-3, with D unclear. The ends were cut back, 2 bases at V and 0 bases at J, with 8 bases in the middle. This CDR3 region has 15 residues. CDR1 and CDR2 (germline): MNHEY, SVGAGI. The CDR3 DNA is TGTGCCAGCAGTTACGGTCGTACCTCTGGAAACACCATATATTTT. Residues: CASSYGRTSGNTIYF.

This clone was picked up a small number of times. The V call is TRBV30, the J call TRBJ2-3, with a tentative D call TRBD2 (7 bases). The CDR3 length is 14 residues. Germline V gene sequence: CDR1 GTSNPN, CDR2 SVGIG (reference sequence). V lost 7 bases to trimming and J lost 0 bases, with 14 bases between them. The CDR3 protein is CAFGGQISTDTQYF. CDR3 sequence (DNA): TGTGCCTTCGGGGGGCAGATAAGCACAGATACGCAGTATTTT.

The chain couples TRBV30 to TRBJ2-1; D unresolved. The CDR3 runs 18 residues. Germline V CDR1 and CDR2: GTSNPN, SVGIG (reference sequence). The V end lost 2 bases, the J end lost 3 bases, and 23 bases lay between the germline ends. The CDR3 DNA is TGTGCCTGGAGTACACATCGGACCGGGTTACTGGTCTACAATGAGCAGTTCTTC. It yields the protein CAWSTHRTGLLVYNEQFF.

On this clone: It may be a read error: a sequence one base away is much more abundant. The chain has TRBV30 and TRBJ1-2; 8 nucleotides agree with TRBD1. The CDR3 is made up of 13 amino acids. Germline CDR1 and CDR2: GTSNPN and SVGIG (reference sequence). The CDR3 here is CARSARGLGGYTF. The CDR3 bases are TGTGCCCGGAGTGCCAGGGGGCTGGGTGGCTACACCTTC.

In DNA, the CDR3 is TGTGCCATCAGTGACATCGGAAACACCGGGGAGCTGTTTTTT. As protein: CAISDIGNTGELFF. The chain joins TRBV10-3 to TRBJ2-2; D unclear. With 3 bases removed from V and 2 bases from J, the gap between germline ends came to 7 bases. Germline V gives CDR1 ENHRY, CDR2 SYGVKD. This CDR3 has 14 amino acids.

The CDR3 bases are TGTGCCAGCAGCCAGGGGACTAGTTTCGGCAATGAGCAGTTCTTC. Protein: CASSQGTSFGNEQFF. The chain combines TRBV7-9 with TRBJ2-1, with TRBD2 matching over 8 bases. With 5 bases clipped from V and 6 bases from J, the junction kept 9 bases outside the gene matches. The CDR3 loop spans 15 amino acids. The germline V gene has CDR1 SEHNR and CDR2 FQNEAQ (reference sequence).

DNA of the CDR3: TGCAGCGCTCTCGTGGCGGGGGCCGGCACTGAAGCTTTCTTT. Translating it yields CSALVAGAGTEAFF. This chain links TRBV29-1 with TRBJ1-1; D perhaps matches TRBD1 (6 bases). In germline, CDR1 is SQVTM, CDR2 ANQGSEA. The CDR3 has 14 residues. The V and J ends lost 7 bases and 4 bases respectively, with 19 bases between them.

The chain joins TRBV15 to TRBJ1-1, with D perhaps matching TRBD1 (6 bases). Deletions cut 0 bases from V and 3 bases from J, with 20 bases between. The length of the CDR3 is 18 residues. Germline CDR1 is LNHNV and CDR2 is YYDKDF (reference sequence). The CDR3 bases are TGTGCCACCAGCAGAGATCCTCAGGGGAGGCTAAGGGACACTGAAGCTTTCTTT. Amino acid sequence: CATSRDPQGRLRDTEAFF.

The chain combines TRBV5-4 with TRBJ2-2; D not resolved. CDR1 and CDR2 from the germline V gene are SGHNT and YYREEE (reference sequence). Trimming left V 3 bases short and J 6 bases short, with 6 bases between. CDR3 size: 12 residues. CDR3 region: CASSSRAGELFF. The CDR3, as DNA: TGTGCCAGCAGCTCCCGGGCCGGGGAGCTGTTTTTT.

The V and J genes are TRBV5-1 and TRBJ2-1, with a possible D match to TRBD1 (7 bases). V lost 4 bases and J lost 9, with 20 bases in between. The CDR3 covers 15 residues. Germline loops: CDR1 SGHRS, CDR2 YFSETQ. The CDR3 region has the DNA TGCGCCAGCAGCACTGGGACTTCCCAGGGGGGTGAGCAGTTCTTC. Amino acids: CASSTGTSQGGEQFF.

With respect to this clone: Other nucleotide sequences from this sample produce the same CDR3. J is TRBJ2-2 and V is TRBV18; D is unresolved. Trimming took off 3 bases at V and 3 bases at J, with 5 bases between the two ends. Germline V gene sequence: CDR1 KGHSH, CDR2 LQKENI. The CDR3 is 13 amino acids. The CDR3 DNA sequence: TGTGCCAGCTCACCCCAAGACACCGGGGAGCTGTTTTTT. Protein: CASSPQDTGELFF.

The chain uses TRBV6-6 and TRBJ2-2; tentatively, D is TRBD2 (5 bases). Germline V CDR1 and CDR2: MNHNY, SVGAGI (reference sequence). V lost 2 bases and J 6 bases, leaving 13 bases between the germline ends. The CDR3 runs 15 residues. This chain's CDR3 is CASSYTRTVAGELFF. The CDR3 nucleotides are TGTGCCAGCAGTTACACCCGGACTGTCGCCGGGGAGCTGTTTTTT.

CDR3 sequence: CASSQGQGEEKLFF. CDR3 nucleotides: TGTGCCAGCTCACAGGGACAGGGAGAGGAAAAACTGTTTTTT. This chain joins TRBV18 and TRBJ1-4, with TRBD1 matching over 9 bases. Losses at the gene ends were 4 bases for V and 8 bases for J; bases not matched to a gene: 5. Germline-derived CDR1 and CDR2 are KGHSH and LQKENI. The CDR3 extends over 14 amino acids.

This chain joins TRBV30 and TRBJ2-7, with 13 bases aligning to TRBD2. Germline V gene sequence: CDR1 GTSNPN, CDR2 SVGIG (reference sequence). The junction had 5 bases not matched to a gene; V was cut back by 5 bases and J by 10 bases. The CDR3 has 12 residues. CDR3 amino acids: CAWELAGGLQYF. The CDR3 region has the DNA TGTGCCTGGGAACTAGCGGGAGGGCTACAGTACTTC. Supplemented by reference TRBV30 and TRBJ2-7, the full variable domain reads SQTIHQWPATLVQPVGSPLSLECTVEGTSNPNLYWYRQAAGRGLQLLFYSVGIGQISSEVPQNLSASRPQDRQFILSSKKLLLSDSGFYLCAWELAGGLQYFGPGTRLTVT.

The chain has TRBV9 and TRBJ2-7; 7 bases match TRBD2. This CDR3 comprises 14 residues. Trimming took 3 bases from V and 0 from J; bases not matched to a gene: 3. CDR1 SGDLS and CDR2 YYNGEE come from the germline V gene. CDR3 bases: TGTGCCAGCAGCGGAACGGGGGGCTCCTACGAGCAGTACTTC. Translated, it gives CASSGTGGSYEQYF. Full variable domain (outside the CDR3, taken from reference TRBV9 and TRBJ2-7): DSGVTQTPKHLITATGQRVTLRCSPRSGDLSVYWYQQSLDQGLQFLIQYYNGEERAKGNILERFSAQQFPDLHSELNLSSLELGDSALYFCASSGTGGSYEQYFGPGTRLTVT.